What follows describes a single TCR beta chain. Its antigen is currently unknown. A clone one base away is much larger, so this may be a read error. The data were taken from a study of breast tumors, draining lymph nodes, adjacent tissues. The CDR3 sequence is 11 residues long. Germline values: CDR1 DFQATT, CDR2 SNEGSKA (reference sequence). Trimming left V 7 bases short and J 5 bases short, with 10 bases between. TCRdb reprocessed the multiplex PCR reads via MiXCR and lists one record per CDR3 protein. The sample shows 180,000 or so distinct CDR3 sequences, approximately 33% of them seen only once. Axillary draining lymph nodes of breast cancer patients supplied the node samples. Study results and limitations: That most tumor T cells come from lymph nodes remained unproven. Tumor TCR diversity was below lymph nodes but above nontumor tissue.

Sequencing was done on a sample of axillary lymph node tissue. This clonotype was sampled from a female donor with breast cancer. Some clones in this sample may be carry-over from other donors' samples. This chain uses TRBV20-1 with TRBJ2-3; no definite D call. The CDR3 DNA sequence: TGCAGTGTGGGCTGGGGAGATACGCAGTATTTT. Translation: CSVGWGDTQYF.